This T cell receptor (beta chain) was found in a study of regulatory T cells in long-lasting Graves disease. This CDR3 is 14 amino acids long. Germline V gene sequence: CDR1 MDHEN, CDR2 SYDVKM. J lost 4 bases, V lost 8 bases, and 10 bases had no gene match. Described time point: newly diagnosed GD, antithyroid drugs for less than 3 months. RNA extracted from PBMCs served as the sequencing template. Arm-PCR with iRepertoire HTBI primers amplified the CDR3 regions for these TCR beta libraries. TCRdb re-called the multiplex PCR reads through MiXCR, storing one row per CDR3 protein. This sample has some 490,000 distinct CDR3 sequences, with 12% found just once. This clonotype was counted at least ten times. The data were also submitted as part of a second study, on T cells in Graves' hyperthyroidism and ophthalmopathy. That study adds: Ophthalmopathy cases were set apart from stable hyperthyroidism by a 13 V-J model.

The chain employs TRBV28 and TRBJ1-2; 7 bases line up with TRBD1. This TCR was sampled from a woman in her twenties or thirties with Graves disease. The sample here was peripheral blood mononuclear cells (PBMCs), taken at new diagnosis, from a patient treated with antithyroid drugs. CDR3 protein: CASLRGGDAYGYTF. CDR3 in DNA: TGTGCCAGCCTCAGAGGGGGCGACGCCTATGGCTACACCTTC.